A single sample is the source of the 4 T cell receptor beta chains below, sequenced in a study of blood T cell repertoires in COVID-19 (TCRdb year 2020). Libraries came from the immunoSEQ multiplex PCR assay. Drawn from immuneACCESS, this table holds only the in-frame rearrangements with V and J called that TCRdb kept. Clones are partly lost; checked studies trace under half to an unresolved V gene and leave the rest unexplained. The sample table lists roughly 200,000 clones, approximately 81% of them with a count of one. Around 4.9% of the sample is taken by the ten largest. The sample consisted of peripheral blood. The receptors here all came from a woman older than 75 with acute or convalescent COVID-19.

The chain is built from TRBV18 and TRBJ1-3; D unclear. CDR1 KGHSH and CDR2 LQKENI come from the germline V gene. The V and J ends lost 3 bases and 1 base respectively, with 19 bases between them. The length of the CDR3 is 18 residues. The CDR3, as DNA: TGTGCCAGCTCACCTGGCCCCCCGGCGACGAGGTCTGGAAACACCATATATTTT. This gives the protein CASSPGPPATRSGNTIYF.

As regards this clone: The sample holds other DNA sequences that translate to the same CDR3. CDR3 DNA sequence: TGTGCCAGCTCACCCTTGCCCGGGGACACTGAAGCTTTCTTT. Translated: CASSPLPGDTEAFF. The chain carries TRBV18 and TRBJ1-1; unclear D gene. The CDR3 length is 14 residues. Germline CDR1 and CDR2: KGHSH and LQKENI. Trimming cost V 3 bases and J 3 bases, with 11 bases left between them.

V gene TRBV5-1 combines with J gene TRBJ2-3; 7 bases match TRBD2. Per germline, CDR1 SGHRS and CDR2 YFSETQ. The CDR3 is made up of 17 amino acids. V was pared by 0 bases and J by 2 bases, with 9 bases of the junction left unmatched. The CDR3 here is CASSLGPFAGDTDTQYF. CDR3 DNA sequence: TGCGCCAGCAGCTTGGGACCTTTTGCGGGAGACACAGATACGCAGTATTTT.

This clone was counted a few times. The CDR3 DNA follows: TGTGCCAGCAGTTACTCAGGCAGGGGTCCCTATGGCTACACCTTC. Translating gives CASSYSGRGPYGYTF. V usage is TRBV6-6 and J usage is TRBJ1-2, with a possible D match to TRBD1 (6 bases). V lost 0 bases and J 4 bases, leaving 12 bases between the germline ends. Germline V gives CDR1 MNHNY, CDR2 SVGAGI (reference sequence). This CDR3 has 15 residues.